The rows below give T cell receptor beta chains drawn from one sample of a study of PD-1 blockade in mismatch repair-deficient tumors. TCRdb keeps only in-frame clones here, not all; method: immunoSEQ multiplex PCR. The data show roughly 15,000 clones, with roughly 82% seen just once and approximately 2% held by the top ten. The sample here was PBMCs, taken approximately 14 weeks after starting pembrolizumab. The receptors originated from an adult with mismatch repair-deficient cancer. CDR3s include the opening cysteine and the closing phenylalanine or tryptophan.

J gene | V gene | CDR3 protein
TRBJ1-2 | TRBV10-3 | CAITGQSNYGYTF
TRBJ2-1 | TRBV11-2 | CASSFRGSYNEQFF
TRBJ2-3 | TRBV25-1 | CASNVAVYTDTQYF
TRBJ2-7 | TRBV6-5 | CASRSSGEQYF
TRBJ2-3 | TRBV28 | CASSGLAGGGSTDTQYF
TRBJ1-5 | TRBV18 | CASSPDRTQPQHF
TRBJ1-2 | TRBV28 | CASGTGGNYGYTF
TRBJ2-7 | TRBV6-1 | CASRDRGIPYEQYF
TRBJ1-6 | TRBV9 | CASGQSSYNSPLHF
TRBJ2-7 | TRBV5-4 | CASSWGMGLAAYEQYF
TRBJ1-1 | TRBV19 | CASFGQGRTLNTEAFF
TRBJ2-3 | TRBV28 | CASSIGLRISTDTQYF
TRBJ2-3 | TRBV5-1 | CASSWGDRGRGDTQYF
TRBJ2-3 | TRBV5-1 | CASTGTGNSDTQYF
TRBJ2-5 | TRBV10-3 | CAISDWELQEGTQYF
TRBJ1-5 | TRBV6-1 | CASSEGQDRMKPQHF
TRBJ1-5 | TRBV28 | CASSLAGQFLNQPQHF
TRBJ1-2 | TRBV6-4 | CASSDTGQGVRGYTF